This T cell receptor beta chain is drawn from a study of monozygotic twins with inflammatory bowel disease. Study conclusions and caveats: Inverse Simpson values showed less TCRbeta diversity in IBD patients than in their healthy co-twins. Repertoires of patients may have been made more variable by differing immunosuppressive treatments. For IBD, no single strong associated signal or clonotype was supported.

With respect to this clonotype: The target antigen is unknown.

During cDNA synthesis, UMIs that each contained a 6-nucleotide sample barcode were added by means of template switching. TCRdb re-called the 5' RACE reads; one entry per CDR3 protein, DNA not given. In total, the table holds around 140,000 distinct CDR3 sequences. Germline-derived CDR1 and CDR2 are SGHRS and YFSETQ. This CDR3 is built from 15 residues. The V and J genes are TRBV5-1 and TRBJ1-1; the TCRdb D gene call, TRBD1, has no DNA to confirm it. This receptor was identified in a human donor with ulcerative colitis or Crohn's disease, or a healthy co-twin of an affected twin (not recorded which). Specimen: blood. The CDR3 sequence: CASSLEAGGSTEAFF. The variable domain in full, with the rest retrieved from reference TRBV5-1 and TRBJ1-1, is KAGVTQTPRYLIKTRGQQVTLSCSPISGHRSVSWYQQTPGQGLQFLFEYFSETQRNKGNFPGRFSGRQFSNSRSEMNVSTLELGDSALYLCASSLEAGGSTEAFFGQGTRLTVV.